A single sample gave rise to the 7 T cell receptor beta chains below, sequenced in a study of control samples from healthy donors and cancer patients. Libraries were prepared by immunoSEQ multiplex PCR; TCRdb keeps only in-frame clonotypes and omits some of them. Counted here are about 170,000 clones, 91% occurring once; the ten biggest clones make up about 1.6%. Sample: blood. Receptor source: a woman in her 30s in good health.

A remark on this clone: Other nucleotide sequences from this sample produce the same CDR3. The chain links TRBV19 to TRBJ2-3, with 11 bases lining up with TRBD2. V lost 3 bases to trimming and J lost 2 bases; unmatched junction nucleotides: 7. The CDR3 consists of 17 residues. The germline V gene has CDR1 LNHDA and CDR2 SQIVND (reference sequence). CDR3 amino acids: CASSIVASGRPTDTQYF. In DNA form, the CDR3 reads TGTGCCAGTAGTATCGTCGCTAGCGGGAGGCCCACAGATACGCAGTATTTT.

CDR3 sequence reads: CASSQGTGTYGYTF. The CDR3 DNA follows: TGCGCCAGCAGCCAAGGGACAGGGACCTATGGCTACACCTTC. The chain recombines TRBV4-3 with TRBJ1-2, with 8 bases identical to TRBD1. Germline V gives CDR1 LGHNA, CDR2 YSLEER. J lost 4 bases, V lost 1 base, and 2 bases had no gene match. The CDR3 extends over 14 amino acids.

This clone has just one count. The chain carries TRBV27 and TRBJ2-2; D possibly uses TRBD1 or TRBD2 (5 bases each). Germline CDR1 MNHEY, CDR2 SMNVEV (reference sequence). Trimming stripped 7 bases from V and 4 bases from J, with 13 bases between. The length of the CDR3 is 14 residues. This CDR3 reads CASTSRDGTGELFF. DNA of the CDR3: TGTGCCAGCACCTCCAGGGACGGCACCGGGGAGCTGTTTTTT.

The rearrangement links TRBV27 to TRBJ2-4; 10 positions agree with TRBD1. CDR3 length: 16 amino acids. Germline V gene lookup returns CDR1 MNHEY and CDR2 SMNVEV (reference sequence). V gave up 5 bases and J gave up 8 bases; unmatched junction bases: 12. In nucleotides, the CDR3 is TGTGCCAGCAGTCCACGACAGGGGGCGATGGTTGACATTCAGTACTTC. The encoded protein is CASSPRQGAMVDIQYF.

This rearrangement joins TRBV27 to TRBJ1-2; a possible D gene is TRBD1 (5 bases). This CDR3 has 14 residues. The ends were cut back, 4 bases at V and 0 bases at J, with 9 bases in the middle. Germline loops: CDR1 MNHEY, CDR2 SMNVEV (reference sequence). The CDR3 DNA follows: TGTGCCAGCAGTTACCGACAGACTAACTATGGCTACACCTTC. Translation: CASSYRQTNYGYTF.

There are a few counts of this clone. This chain uses TRBV18 with TRBJ2-7, with D perhaps matching TRBD2 (5 bases). Looked up from germline, CDR1 is KGHSH and CDR2 is LQKENI. This CDR3 spans 12 amino acids. Trimming took 1 base from V and 6 from J, leaving 7 bases between them. The CDR3 spells CASSPQSGEQYF. The CDR3 DNA reads as TGTGCCAGCTCACCACAAAGCGGCGAGCAGTACTTC.

The J gene is TRBJ1-1, the V gene TRBV6-1; 7 bases are shared with TRBD1. V lost 2 bases, J lost 5 bases, and 5 bases stayed unmatched. Germline CDR1 reads MNHNS; CDR2 reads SASEGT. The CDR3 runs 14 residues. Here the CDR3 reads CASSERQGGTEAFF. Written as DNA, the CDR3 is TGTGCCAGCAGTGAAAGGCAGGGGGGGACTGAAGCTTTCTTT.